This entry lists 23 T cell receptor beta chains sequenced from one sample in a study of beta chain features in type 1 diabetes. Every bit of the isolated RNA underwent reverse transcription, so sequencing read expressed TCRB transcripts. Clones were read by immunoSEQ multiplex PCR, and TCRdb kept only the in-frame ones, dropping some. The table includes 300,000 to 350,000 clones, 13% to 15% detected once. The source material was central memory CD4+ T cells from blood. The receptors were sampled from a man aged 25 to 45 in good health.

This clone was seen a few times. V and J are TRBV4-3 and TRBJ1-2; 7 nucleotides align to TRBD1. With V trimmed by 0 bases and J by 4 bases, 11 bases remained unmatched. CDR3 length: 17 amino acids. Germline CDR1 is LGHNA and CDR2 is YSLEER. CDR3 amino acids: CASSQDGGGRGGYGYTF. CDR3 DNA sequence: TGCGCCAGCAGCCAAGATGGTGGCGGCAGGGGGGGCTATGGCTACACCTTC.

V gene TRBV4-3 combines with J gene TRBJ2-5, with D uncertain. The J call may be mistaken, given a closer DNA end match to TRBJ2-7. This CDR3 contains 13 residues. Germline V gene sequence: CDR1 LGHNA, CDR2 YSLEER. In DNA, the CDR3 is TGCGCCAGCAGCCAAGTTGCTGGCGGCGAGCAGTACTTC. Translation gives CASSQVAGGEQYF.

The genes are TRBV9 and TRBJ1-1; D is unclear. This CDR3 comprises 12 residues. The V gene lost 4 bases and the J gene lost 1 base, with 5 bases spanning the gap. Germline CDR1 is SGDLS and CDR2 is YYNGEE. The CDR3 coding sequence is TGTGCCAGCAGCCCTACGAACACTGAAGCTTTCTTT. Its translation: CASSPTNTEAFF.

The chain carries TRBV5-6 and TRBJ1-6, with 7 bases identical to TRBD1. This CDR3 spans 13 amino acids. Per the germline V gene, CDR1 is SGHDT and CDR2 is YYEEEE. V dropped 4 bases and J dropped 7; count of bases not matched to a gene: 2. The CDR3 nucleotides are TGTGCCAGCAGCCCAGGGGGGAATTCACCCCTCCACTTT. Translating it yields CASSPGGNSPLHF. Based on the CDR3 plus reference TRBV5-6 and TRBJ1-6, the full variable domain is DAGVTQSPTHLIKTRGQQVTLRCSPKSGHDTVSWYQQALGQGPQFIFQYYEEEERQRGNFPDRFSGHQFPNYSSELNVNALLLGDSALYLCASSPGGNSPLHFGNGTRLTVT.

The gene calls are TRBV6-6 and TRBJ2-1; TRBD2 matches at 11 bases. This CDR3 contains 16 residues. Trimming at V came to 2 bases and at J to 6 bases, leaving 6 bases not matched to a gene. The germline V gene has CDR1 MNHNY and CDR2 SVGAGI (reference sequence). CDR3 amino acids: CASSYPIAGGGNEQFF. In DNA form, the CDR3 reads TGTGCCAGCAGTTACCCCATAGCGGGAGGGGGCAATGAGCAGTTCTTC.

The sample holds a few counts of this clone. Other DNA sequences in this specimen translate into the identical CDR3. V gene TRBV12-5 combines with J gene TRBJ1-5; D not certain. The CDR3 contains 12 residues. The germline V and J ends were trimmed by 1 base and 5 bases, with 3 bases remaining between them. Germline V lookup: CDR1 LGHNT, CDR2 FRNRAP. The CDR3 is CASGLDHQPQHF. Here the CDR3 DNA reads TGTGCTAGTGGTTTGGACCATCAGCCCCAGCATTTT.

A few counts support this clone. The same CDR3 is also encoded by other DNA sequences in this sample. The CDR3 DNA sequence: TGCAGTGCTAGAGCCAGGGACATCCAGTTCTTC. Its protein product is CSARARDIQFF. The chain recombines TRBV20-1 with TRBJ2-1, with a possible D match to TRBD1 (6 bases). Trimming cost V 1 base and J 13 bases, with 11 bases left between them. Germline loops: CDR1 DFQATT, CDR2 SNEGSKA (reference sequence). CDR3 length equals 11 residues.

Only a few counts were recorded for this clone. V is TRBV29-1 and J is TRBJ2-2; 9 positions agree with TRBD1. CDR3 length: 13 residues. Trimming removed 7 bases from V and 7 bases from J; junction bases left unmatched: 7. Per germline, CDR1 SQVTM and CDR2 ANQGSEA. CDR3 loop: CSGNRGQGGELFF. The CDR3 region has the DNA TGCAGCGGAAACAGGGGGCAAGGCGGGGAGCTGTTTTTT.

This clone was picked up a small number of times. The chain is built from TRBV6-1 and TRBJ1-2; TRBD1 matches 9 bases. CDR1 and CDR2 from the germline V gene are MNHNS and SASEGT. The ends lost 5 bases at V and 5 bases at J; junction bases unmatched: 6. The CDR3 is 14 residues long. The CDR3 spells CASSSRGQGYGYTF. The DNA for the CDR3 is TGTGCCAGCAGTTCTAGAGGACAGGGGTATGGCTACACCTTC.

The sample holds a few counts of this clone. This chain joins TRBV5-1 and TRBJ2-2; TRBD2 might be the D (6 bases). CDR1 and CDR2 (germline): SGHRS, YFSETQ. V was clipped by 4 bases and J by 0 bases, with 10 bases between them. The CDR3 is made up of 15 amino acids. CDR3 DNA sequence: TGCGCCAGCAGCCAAGGGGACTCGAACACCGGGGAGCTGTTTTTT. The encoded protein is CASSQGDSNTGELFF.

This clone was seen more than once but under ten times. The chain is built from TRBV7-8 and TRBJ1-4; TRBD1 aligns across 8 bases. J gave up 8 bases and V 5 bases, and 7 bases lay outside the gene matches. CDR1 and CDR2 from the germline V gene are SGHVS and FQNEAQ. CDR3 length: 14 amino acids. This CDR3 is CASSAGGGGEKLFF. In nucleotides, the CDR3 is TGTGCCAGCAGCGCAGGGGGCGGGGGAGAAAAACTGTTTTTT.

The DNA of the CDR3 is TGTGCCAGCTCACCACCGTCGGGGTCGGACATTCAGTACTTC. Its translation is CASSPPSGSDIQYF. The chain combines TRBV18 with TRBJ2-4, with a tentative D call TRBD2 (5 bases). The length of the CDR3 is 14 residues. The V and J ends lost 0 bases and 8 bases respectively, with 11 bases between them. Germline CDR1 reads KGHSH; CDR2 reads LQKENI.

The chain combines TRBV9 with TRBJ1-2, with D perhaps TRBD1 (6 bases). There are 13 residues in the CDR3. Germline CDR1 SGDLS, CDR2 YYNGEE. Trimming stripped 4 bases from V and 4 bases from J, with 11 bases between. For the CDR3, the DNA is TGTGCCAGCAGCACGACAGGATCCTATGGCTACACCTTC. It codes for CASSTTGSYGYTF.

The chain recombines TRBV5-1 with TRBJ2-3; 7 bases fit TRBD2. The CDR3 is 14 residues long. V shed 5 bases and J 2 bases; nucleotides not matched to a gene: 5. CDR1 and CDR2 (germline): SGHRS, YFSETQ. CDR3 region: CASREGTNTDTQYF. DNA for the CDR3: TGCGCCAGCAGAGAGGGGACTAACACAGATACGCAGTATTTT.

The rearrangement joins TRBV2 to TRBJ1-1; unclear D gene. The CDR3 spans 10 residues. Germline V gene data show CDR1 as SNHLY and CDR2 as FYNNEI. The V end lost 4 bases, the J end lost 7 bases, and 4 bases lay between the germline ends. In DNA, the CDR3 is TGTGCCAGCAGTGCCGGTGAAGCTTTCTTT. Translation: CASSAGEAFF.

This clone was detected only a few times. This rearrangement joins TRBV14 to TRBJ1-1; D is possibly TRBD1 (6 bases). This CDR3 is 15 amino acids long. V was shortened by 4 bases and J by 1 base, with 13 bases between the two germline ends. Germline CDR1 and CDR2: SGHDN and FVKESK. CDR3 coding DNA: TGTGCCAGCAGCCGCAACAGGGTGGGGAACACTGAAGCTTTCTTT. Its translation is CASSRNRVGNTEAFF.

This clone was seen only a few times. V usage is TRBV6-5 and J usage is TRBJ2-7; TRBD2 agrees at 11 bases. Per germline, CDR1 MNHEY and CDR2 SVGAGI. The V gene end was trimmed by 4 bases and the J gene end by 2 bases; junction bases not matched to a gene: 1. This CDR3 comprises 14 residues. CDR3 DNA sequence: TGTGCCAGCAGTTTACTAGCGGGGGCCTACGAGCAGTACTTC. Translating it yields CASSLLAGAYEQYF.

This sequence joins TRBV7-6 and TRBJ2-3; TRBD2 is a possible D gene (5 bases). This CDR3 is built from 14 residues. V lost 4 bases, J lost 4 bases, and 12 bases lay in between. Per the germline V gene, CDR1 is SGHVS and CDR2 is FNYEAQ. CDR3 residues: CASSSDVSADTQYF. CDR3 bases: TGTGCCAGCAGCTCCGACGTTAGCGCAGATACGCAGTATTTT. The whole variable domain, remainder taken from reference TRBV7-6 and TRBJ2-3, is GAGVSQSPRYKVTKRGQDVALRCDPISGHVSLYWYRQALGQGPEFLTYFNYEAQQDKSGLPNDRFSAERPEGSISTLTIQRTEQRDSAMYRCASSSDVSADTQYFGPGTRLTVL.

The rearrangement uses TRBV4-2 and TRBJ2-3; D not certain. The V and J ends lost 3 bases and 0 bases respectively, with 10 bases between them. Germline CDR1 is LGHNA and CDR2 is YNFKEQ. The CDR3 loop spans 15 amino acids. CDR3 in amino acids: CASSQLDGSTDTQYF. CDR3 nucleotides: TGTGCCAGCAGCCAGCTAGATGGGAGCACAGATACGCAGTATTTT.

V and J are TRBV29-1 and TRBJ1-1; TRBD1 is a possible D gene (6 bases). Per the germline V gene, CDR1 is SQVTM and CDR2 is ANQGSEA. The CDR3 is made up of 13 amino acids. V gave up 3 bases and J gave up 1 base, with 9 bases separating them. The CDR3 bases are TGCAGCGTTGACAGGGGAGGGAACACTGAAGCTTTCTTT. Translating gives CSVDRGGNTEAFF.

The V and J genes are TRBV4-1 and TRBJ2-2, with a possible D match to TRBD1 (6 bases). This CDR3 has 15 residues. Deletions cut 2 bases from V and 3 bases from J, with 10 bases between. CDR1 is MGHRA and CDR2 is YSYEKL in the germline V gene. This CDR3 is CASSQWDIYTGELFF. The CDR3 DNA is TGCGCCAGCAGCCAATGGGACATATACACCGGGGAGCTGTTTTTT.

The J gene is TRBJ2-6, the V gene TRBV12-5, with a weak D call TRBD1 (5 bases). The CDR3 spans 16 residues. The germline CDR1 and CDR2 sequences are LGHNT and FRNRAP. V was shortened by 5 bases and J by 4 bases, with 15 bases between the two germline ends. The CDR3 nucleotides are TGTGCTAGTGGTCTCAGGGCAGGTTCAGGGGCCAACGTCCTGACTTTC. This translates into CASGLRAGSGANVLTF.

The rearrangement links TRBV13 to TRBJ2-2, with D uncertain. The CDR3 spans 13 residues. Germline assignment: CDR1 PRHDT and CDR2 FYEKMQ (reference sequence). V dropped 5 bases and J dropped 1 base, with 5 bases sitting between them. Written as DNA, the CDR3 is TGTGCCAGCAGCCGAAAGAACACCGGGGAGCTGTTTTTT. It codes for CASSRKNTGELFF.